A selection of T cell receptor beta chains follows, all from one sample in a study of cytomegalovirus exposure and HLA in healthy donors. Produced via immunoSEQ multiplex PCR; TCRdb's table is partial and in-frame only. The data contain under 100,000 clones, around four fifths of them singletons. Material: PBMCs. Receptor source: a boy younger than 18 in good health and CMV-seronegative. Both conserved end residues are part of each CDR3. D genes are given only for firm matches. Some rows have no size entry. The others give once, few or many, or a class for an expanded clone.

v_call: TRBV30
clone_size: NA
j_call: TRBJ2-7
d_call: TRBD1
cdr3_nt: TGTGCCTGGGACAGGGGTGACCACTTACCTAACTACGAGCAGTACTTC
cdr3_aa: CAWDRGDHLPNYEQYF

v_call: TRBV7-9
clone_size: few
j_call: TRBJ2-1
d_call: NA
cdr3_nt: TGTGCCAGCAGCTTATGGCCGGGGGAGCCCTACAATGAGCAGTTCTTC
cdr3_aa: CASSLWPGEPYNEQFF

v_call: TRBV29-1
clone_size: NA
j_call: TRBJ1-1
d_call: NA
cdr3_nt: TGCAGCGTTGTTAGGACAGAAGCTTTCTTT
cdr3_aa: CSVVRTEAFF

v_call: TRBV19
clone_size: NA
j_call: TRBJ1-6
d_call: NA
cdr3_nt: TGTGCCAGTAGTATAGGAGGCTGGGGGCCACCCCTCCACTTT
cdr3_aa: CASSIGGWGPPLHF

v_call: TRBV29-1
clone_size: NA
j_call: TRBJ1-1
d_call: NA
cdr3_nt: TGCAGCGTTGAAGAGAGAGAGAACACTGAAGCTTTCTTT
cdr3_aa: CSVEERENTEAFF

v_call: TRBV28
clone_size: NA
j_call: TRBJ1-1
d_call: NA
cdr3_nt: TGTGCCAGCAGCTACCCCCTCTCGAGCCAGGGGAGTGGAGCTTTCTTT
cdr3_aa: CASSYPLSSQGSGAFF

v_call: TRBV9
clone_size: NA
j_call: TRBJ1-1
d_call: NA
cdr3_nt: TGTGCCAGCAGCGTAGAACAGGGGAACACTGAAGCTTTCTTT
cdr3_aa: CASSVEQGNTEAFF

v_call: TRBV6-5
clone_size: NA
j_call: TRBJ1-3
d_call: NA
cdr3_nt: TGTGCCAGCAGTCGGACAAGGGGGAACACCATATATTTT
cdr3_aa: CASSRTRGNTIYF

v_call: TRBV25-1
clone_size: once
j_call: TRBJ2-7
d_call: TRBD1
cdr3_nt: TGTGCCAGCAGTGAGCAGACAGGGGATCAGTACGAGCAGTACTTC
cdr3_aa: CASSEQTGDQYEQYF

v_call: TRBV9
clone_size: NA
j_call: TRBJ2-7
d_call: TRBD1
cdr3_nt: TGTGCCAGCAGCGAAGGGACAGGGTTCGCGGGTGAGCAGTACTTC
cdr3_aa: CASSEGTGFAGEQYF

v_call: TRBV6-1
clone_size: few
j_call: TRBJ2-7
d_call: NA
cdr3_nt: TGTGCCAGCACTGATGACCCGGGGTCCTCCTACGAGCAGTACTTC
cdr3_aa: CASTDDPGSSYEQYF

v_call: TRBV6-1
clone_size: few
j_call: TRBJ1-5
d_call: NA
cdr3_nt: TGTGCCAGCAGTGAAGGGGGGGGCAATCAGCCCCAGCATTTT
cdr3_aa: CASSEGGGNQPQHF

v_call: TRBV7-6
clone_size: NA
j_call: TRBJ1-1
d_call: NA
cdr3_nt: TGTGCCAGCAGCTTAGCGGGCACCACTGAAGCTTTCTTT
cdr3_aa: CASSLAGTTEAFF

v_call: TRBV11-2
clone_size: once
j_call: TRBJ1-2
d_call: NA
cdr3_nt: TGTGCCAGCAGCTTCAGAAGGGGGTTGGGCTACACCTTC
cdr3_aa: CASSFRRGLGYTF

v_call: TRBV9
clone_size: few
j_call: TRBJ1-3
d_call: NA
cdr3_nt: TGTGCCAGCAGCGTCGACGGAGGGATGTCTGGAAACACCATATATTTT
cdr3_aa: CASSVDGGMSGNTIYF

v_call: TRBV21-1
clone_size: few
j_call: TRBJ2-1
d_call: NA
cdr3_nt: TGTGCCAGCAGCACCACCAGCGGGAGGCAGCAGTTCTTC
cdr3_aa: CASSTTSGRQQFF

v_call: TRBV5-4
clone_size: NA
j_call: TRBJ2-3
d_call: TRBD1
cdr3_nt: TGTGCCAGCAGCCGGGACAGGGGCACAGATACGCAGTATTTT
cdr3_aa: CASSRDRGTDTQYF

v_call: TRBV5-4
clone_size: NA
j_call: TRBJ1-6
d_call: TRBD1
cdr3_nt: TGTGCCAGCAGCTTACAGGGGGGAAGATCCGCTCAAGCCCTCCACTTT
cdr3_aa: CASSLQGGRSAQALHF

v_call: TRBV30
clone_size: NA
j_call: TRBJ2-7
d_call: NA
cdr3_nt: TGTGCCTGGAGCCAGGGGAGCTACGAGCAGTACTTC
cdr3_aa: CAWSQGSYEQYF

v_call: TRBV6-5
clone_size: NA
j_call: TRBJ2-6
d_call: TRBD1
cdr3_nt: TGTGCCAGCAGTTACTCACAGGGGGCTGGGGCCAACGTCCTGACTTTC
cdr3_aa: CASSYSQGAGANVLTF

v_call: TRBV19
clone_size: NA
j_call: TRBJ1-6
d_call: NA
cdr3_nt: TGTGCCAGTAATCAGGGTAATTCACCCCTCCACTTT
cdr3_aa: CASNQGNSPLHF

v_call: TRBV7-2
clone_size: few
j_call: TRBJ1-1
d_call: NA
cdr3_nt: TGTGCCAGCAGCTTACTGAGCGGGCGGCCCACTGAAGCTTTCTTT
cdr3_aa: CASSLLSGRPTEAFF

v_call: TRBV30
clone_size: NA
j_call: TRBJ2-1
d_call: TRBD1
cdr3_nt: TGTGCCTGGATACAGCCCGCGACGGGGACAGGGGCTTACAATGAGCAGTTCTTC
cdr3_aa: CAWIQPATGTGAYNEQFF

v_call: TRBV25-1
clone_size: NA
j_call: TRBJ1-5
d_call: NA
cdr3_nt: TGTGCCAGCAGCCCTCAGGGAAGCAATCAGCCCCAGCATTTT
cdr3_aa: CASSPQGSNQPQHF

v_call: TRBV4-1
clone_size: NA
j_call: TRBJ2-7
d_call: NA
cdr3_nt: TGCGCCAGCAGCCAAGATCTCGGGGTAACCCGGGGTTACGAGCAGTACTTC
cdr3_aa: CASSQDLGVTRGYEQYF

v_call: TRBV5-6
clone_size: NA
j_call: TRBJ2-1
d_call: NA
cdr3_nt: TGTGCCAGCAGCTTGGCCAGGTATGAGCAGTTCTTC
cdr3_aa: CASSLARYEQFF

v_call: TRBV6-5
clone_size: NA
j_call: TRBJ1-2
d_call: TRBD1
cdr3_nt: TGTGCCAGCAGTGCGACAGGGTATGGCTACACCTTC
cdr3_aa: CASSATGYGYTF

v_call: TRBV19
clone_size: NA
j_call: TRBJ1-1
d_call: TRBD1
cdr3_nt: TGTGCCAGCGCCGAGGGACAGGGCACTGAAGCTTTCTTT
cdr3_aa: CASAEGQGTEAFF

v_call: TRBV11-2
clone_size: NA
j_call: TRBJ2-3
d_call: NA
cdr3_nt: TGTGCCAGCAGCTTAGCGCACCTACGCACAGATACGCAGTATTTT
cdr3_aa: CASSLAHLRTDTQYF

v_call: TRBV29-1
clone_size: NA
j_call: TRBJ2-5
d_call: TRBD2
cdr3_nt: TGCAGCGCCGTCCGGACTAGGGAAGAGACCCAGTACTTC
cdr3_aa: CSAVRTREETQYF

v_call: TRBV30
clone_size: NA
j_call: TRBJ2-3
d_call: TRBD2
cdr3_nt: TGTGCCTGGAGCCGACTAGCGGGAGTCACAGATACGCAGTATTTT
cdr3_aa: CAWSRLAGVTDTQYF

v_call: TRBV4-1
clone_size: NA
j_call: TRBJ2-3
d_call: NA
cdr3_nt: TGCGCCAGCAGCCCCGAAAGCGACACGCAGTATTTT
cdr3_aa: CASSPESDTQYF

v_call: TRBV29-1
clone_size: NA
j_call: TRBJ1-1
d_call: TRBD1
cdr3_nt: TGCAGCGTTGAATATACAGGGGAGGTGGGCACTGAAGCTTTCTTT
cdr3_aa: CSVEYTGEVGTEAFF

v_call: TRBV19
clone_size: NA
j_call: TRBJ1-2
d_call: NA
cdr3_nt: TGTGCCAGTAGTATAGGGCCACCTTCAGGCTACACCTTC
cdr3_aa: CASSIGPPSGYTF

v_call: TRBV6-5
clone_size: NA
j_call: TRBJ1-6
d_call: NA
cdr3_nt: TGTGCCAGCAGTTTAGACTGGCCTTATAATTCACCCCTCCACTTT
cdr3_aa: CASSLDWPYNSPLHF

v_call: TRBV29-1
clone_size: NA
j_call: TRBJ2-1
d_call: TRBD2
cdr3_nt: TGCAGCGTTGTGTCTAGCGGGGGCAATGAGCAGTTCTTC
cdr3_aa: CSVVSSGGNEQFF

v_call: TRBV4-1
clone_size: few
j_call: TRBJ1-2
d_call: TRBD1
cdr3_nt: TGCGCCAGCAGCCAAGCTCTCAGGGGGCAGGGCTATGGCTACACCTTC
cdr3_aa: CASSQALRGQGYGYTF

v_call: TRBV29-1
clone_size: NA
j_call: TRBJ2-7
d_call: NA
cdr3_nt: TGCAGCGGCCGTATAGGACAGTTTGTGCACTTC
cdr3_aa: CSGRIGQFVHF

v_call: TRBV18
clone_size: once
j_call: TRBJ2-3
d_call: TRBD2
cdr3_nt: TGTGCCAGCTCACGAACGGGAGGGATCGGGGATACGCAGTATTTT
cdr3_aa: CASSRTGGIGDTQYF

v_call: TRBV5-4
clone_size: NA
j_call: TRBJ2-7
d_call: TRBD2
cdr3_nt: TGTGCCAGCAGCTCGCCGCGGGAGGGCCAAGAAGAGCAGTACTTC
cdr3_aa: CASSSPREGQEEQYF

v_call: TRBV4-1
clone_size: few
j_call: TRBJ2-3
d_call: TRBD2
cdr3_nt: TGCGCCAGCAGCCAAGTACCTAGCCTAGCGGGACCTTATACGCAGTATTTT
cdr3_aa: CASSQVPSLAGPYTQYF

v_call: TRBV29-1
clone_size: once
j_call: TRBJ2-1
d_call: NA
cdr3_nt: TGCAGCGTATCACCCAGCTCCTACAATGAGCAGTTCTTC
cdr3_aa: CSVSPSSYNEQFF

v_call: TRBV6-6
clone_size: NA
j_call: TRBJ1-2
d_call: NA
cdr3_nt: TGTGCCAGCGACTGGGGCATCTATGGCTACACCTTC
cdr3_aa: CASDWGIYGYTF

v_call: TRBV27
clone_size: NA
j_call: TRBJ2-2
d_call: NA
cdr3_nt: TGTGCCAGCAGTTTAACAGGGCCAACCGGGGAGCTGTTTTTT
cdr3_aa: CASSLTGPTGELFF

v_call: TRBV7-2
clone_size: NA
j_call: TRBJ1-1
d_call: TRBD1
cdr3_nt: TGTGCCAGCAGTTTCCGGGACAGTGCCAACACTGAAGCTTTCTTT
cdr3_aa: CASSFRDSANTEAFF

v_call: TRBV5-4
clone_size: NA
j_call: TRBJ2-1
d_call: NA
cdr3_nt: TGTGCCAGCACCGATTCGGAGGGGGCGCAGGATGAGCAGTTCTTC
cdr3_aa: CASTDSEGAQDEQFF

v_call: TRBV7-2
clone_size: NA
j_call: TRBJ2-3
d_call: NA
cdr3_nt: TGTGCCAGCAGCTTATTAAACTCAGATACGCAGTATTTT
cdr3_aa: CASSLLNSDTQYF

v_call: TRBV25-1
clone_size: once
j_call: TRBJ2-5
d_call: TRBD2
cdr3_nt: TGTGCCAGCAGTGTAACGGGAGGAGAGACCCAGTACTTC
cdr3_aa: CASSVTGGETQYF

v_call: TRBV7-9
clone_size: NA
j_call: TRBJ2-7
d_call: NA
cdr3_nt: TGTGCCAGCAGCCCGAGTCTAATATTCTACGAGCAGTACTTC
cdr3_aa: CASSPSLIFYEQYF

v_call: TRBV7-2
clone_size: NA
j_call: TRBJ2-2
d_call: TRBD2
cdr3_nt: TGTGCCAGCAGCTTACTAGCGGGGCGGACCGGGGAGCTGTTTTTT
cdr3_aa: CASSLLAGRTGELFF

v_call: TRBV5-1
clone_size: NA
j_call: TRBJ1-5
d_call: TRBD1
cdr3_nt: TGCGCCAGCAGCTTGGACAGGGGCAGCAATCAGCCCCAGCATTTT
cdr3_aa: CASSLDRGSNQPQHF